The sequence of this T cell receptor (beta chain) was determined in a study of CD8+CD57+ T cells in acquired aplastic anemia (dated by TCRdb to between 2018 and 2020). For the study in its entirety: DNA extracted from sorted CD4+ and CD8+ cells had a mean of roughly 3 ug, with a range of roughly 0.17 to 27.4 ug. CD8+CD57+ expansion was defined as frequency above the mean frequency observed in healthy subjects.

TCR beta VDJ combination and CDR3 sequence profiling used genomic DNA as the template. TCR repertoire sequencing was run on an Illumina HiSeq 2000. The paper's data handling went like this. TRBV/TRBJ rearrangement plots, CDR3 size and DJ length profiles, and Simpson's diversity index were used to evaluate the repertoires. Whichever DNA sequence was most abundant in the deep sequencing data was defined as the immunodominant clone. CDR3 amino acid sequences were checked for sharing between subjects and were compared against published repertoires and the VDJdb database. The public reads were reanalyzed by TCRdb: fastp trimming at Q25, MiXCR alignment, in-frame beta chains only. Rows are combined by CDR3 protein, so each entry shows the most common genes and DNA. The V and J calls and clone size come from TCRdb's table, not from the authors' own analysis. This sample holds 200,000 to 250,000 distinct CDR3 sequences; less than 75% were observed only once. Under 60% of the sample comes from the top ten.

Flow cytometry had shown CD8+CD57+ cell expansion in the patients selected for sequencing. Every patient had a diagnosis of severe acquired aplastic anemia based on International Study of Aplastic Anemia and Agranulocytosis and Camitta criteria. No patient had received any therapy when blood was sampled. The study deep-sequenced TCR repertoires of sorted CD4+ and CD8+ blood T cells from severe aplastic anemia patients and healthy subjects. Patients were enrolled in the USA under clinicaltrials.gov protocols 00001620, 01623167, 00001397, 00071045, 00081523 and 00961064. Ficoll-Paque density gradient centrifugation was used to isolate peripheral blood mononuclear cells. Before DNA extraction, CD4+ and CD8+ T cells were sorted by FACS or by magnetic beads. A distance of 23 bases separates the germline ends of V and J, which lose 5 bases and 3 bases respectively. The CDR3, from cysteine to phenylalanine, totals 17 residues. Here the CDR3 DNA is all that survives: 51 bases in frame from base 1. Per the germline V gene (reference sequence), LNHDA is the CDR1 and SQIVND is the CDR2.

About this clonotype: No antigen is known for it. No much larger clone exists at a distance of one base, and base qualities are not known.

Overall results and qualifications from the work: Patients and healthy controls showed no significant difference in CD8+ Simpson's diversity (P=0.060). Although twenty-nine CD8+ CDR3 sequences were shared by patients and controls, these sequences appeared highly expressed in patients and within the immunodominant clones of patients.

Sequencing was performed on sorted CD4+, CD8+, or CD8+CD57+ T cells (not recorded which) from PBMCs. The sequence was obtained from a human donor with aplastic anemia. Rearrangement joined TRBV19 to TRBJ2-7; too little of a D gene remains to name it. The CDR3 loop reads CASSVTGSTRRHYEQYF. The DNA sequence is as follows: TGTGCCAGTAGTGTGACCGGGTCCACCCGAAGACACTACGAGCAGTACTTC. The CDR3, completed at both ends by the reference TRBV19 and TRBJ2-7 genes, gives the full variable domain DGGITQSPKYLFRKEGQNVTLSCEQNLNHDAMYWYRQDPGQGLRLIYYSQIVNDFQKGDIAEGYSVSREKKESFPLTVTSAQKNPTAFYLCASSVTGSTRRHYEQYFGPGTRLTVT.